This TCR beta chain was captured by sequencing in a study of CD8 T cells in ankylosing spondylitis. This clonotype was counted only a few times. Its target is unknown. CDR1 and CDR2 (germline): MGHDK, SYGVNS. The CDR3 runs 15 residues. Between the trimmed V and J ends, which lost 2 bases and 8 bases, there was a span of 18 bases. Quantitative 5'-RACE with molecular barcodes generated TCR beta libraries. MiXCR, applied by TCRdb to the 5' RACE reads, yields one record per CDR3 protein. The sample gives around 100,000 distinct CDR3 sequences, 24% of which show up once; 12% is in the top ten. Study-level findings and limits: Disease-linked clones bore a CD8+ phenotype, appearing relatively rarely in peripheral blood. What seemed typical of ankylosing spondylitis blood was a TCR beta motif built from eight highly homologous variants. Disease-linked clones reportedly showed significant enrichment in matched ankylosing spondylitis synovial fluid.

The rearrangement links TRBV25-1 to TRBJ1-2; D is uncertain. The sample taken for sequencing was synovial fluid, either unsorted or a sorted T cell fraction (not recorded which). This receptor was identified in a male donor with ankylosing spondylitis. For the CDR3, the DNA is TGTGCCAGCAGTGAAACGCGTGTCAGCGGATACGGCTACACCTTC. Translation: CASSETRVSGYGYTF.